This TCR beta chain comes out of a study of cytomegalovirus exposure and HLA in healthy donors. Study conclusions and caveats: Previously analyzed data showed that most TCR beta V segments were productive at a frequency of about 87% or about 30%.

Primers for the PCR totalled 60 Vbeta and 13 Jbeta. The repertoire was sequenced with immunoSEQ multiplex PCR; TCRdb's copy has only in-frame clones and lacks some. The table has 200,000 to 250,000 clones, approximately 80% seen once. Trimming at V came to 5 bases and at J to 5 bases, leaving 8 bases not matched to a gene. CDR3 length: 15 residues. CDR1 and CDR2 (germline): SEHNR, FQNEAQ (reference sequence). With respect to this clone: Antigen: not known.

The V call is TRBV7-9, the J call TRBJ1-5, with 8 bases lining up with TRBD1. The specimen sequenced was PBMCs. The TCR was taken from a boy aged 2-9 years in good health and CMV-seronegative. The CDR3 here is CASSPAVTGDQPQHF. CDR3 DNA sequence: TGTGCCAGCAGCCCGGCAGTGACAGGGGATCAGCCCCAGCATTTT.